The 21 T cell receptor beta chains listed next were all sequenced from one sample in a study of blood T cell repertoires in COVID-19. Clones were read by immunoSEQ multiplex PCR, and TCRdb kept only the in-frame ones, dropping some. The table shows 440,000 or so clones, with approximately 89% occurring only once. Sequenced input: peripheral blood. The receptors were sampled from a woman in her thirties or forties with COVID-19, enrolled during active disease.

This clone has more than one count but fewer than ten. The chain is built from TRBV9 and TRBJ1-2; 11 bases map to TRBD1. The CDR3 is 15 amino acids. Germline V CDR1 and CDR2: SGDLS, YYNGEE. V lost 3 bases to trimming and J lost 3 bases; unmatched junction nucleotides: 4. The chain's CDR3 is CASSGGTGGYYGYTF. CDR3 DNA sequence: TGTGCCAGCAGCGGAGGGACAGGGGGTTACTATGGCTACACCTTC.

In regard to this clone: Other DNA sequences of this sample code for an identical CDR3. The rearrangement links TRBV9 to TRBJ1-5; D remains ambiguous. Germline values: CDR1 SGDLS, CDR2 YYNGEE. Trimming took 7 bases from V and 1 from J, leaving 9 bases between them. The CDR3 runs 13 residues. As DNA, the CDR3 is TGTGCCAGCTCCAGAGGGAGCAATCAGCCCCAGCATTTT. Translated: CASSRGSNQPQHF.

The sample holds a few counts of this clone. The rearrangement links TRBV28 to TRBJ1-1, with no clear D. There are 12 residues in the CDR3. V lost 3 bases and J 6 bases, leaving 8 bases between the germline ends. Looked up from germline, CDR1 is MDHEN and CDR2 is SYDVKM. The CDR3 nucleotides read TGTGCCAGCAGTTTTACGAGGCCTGAAGCTTTCTTT. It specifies CASSFTRPEAFF.

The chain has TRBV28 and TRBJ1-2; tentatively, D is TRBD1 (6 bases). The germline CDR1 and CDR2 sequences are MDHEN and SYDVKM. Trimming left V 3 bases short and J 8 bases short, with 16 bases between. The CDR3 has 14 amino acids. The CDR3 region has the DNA TGTGCCAGCAGTTTTCCGACTACAGGGAAGGGCTACACCTTC. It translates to CASSFPTTGKGYTF.

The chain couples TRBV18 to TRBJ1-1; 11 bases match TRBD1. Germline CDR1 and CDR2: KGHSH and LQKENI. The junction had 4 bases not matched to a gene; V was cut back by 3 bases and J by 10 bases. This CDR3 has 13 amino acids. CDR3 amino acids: CASSPSGQGGAFF. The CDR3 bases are TGTGCCAGCTCACCGTCGGGACAGGGGGGAGCTTTCTTT.

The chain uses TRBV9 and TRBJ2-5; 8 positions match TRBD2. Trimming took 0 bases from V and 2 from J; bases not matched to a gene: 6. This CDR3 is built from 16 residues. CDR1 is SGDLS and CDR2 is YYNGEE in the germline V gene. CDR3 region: CASSVAIAGSQETQYF. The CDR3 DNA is TGTGCCAGCAGCGTAGCGATAGCGGGGTCGCAAGAGACCCAGTACTTC.

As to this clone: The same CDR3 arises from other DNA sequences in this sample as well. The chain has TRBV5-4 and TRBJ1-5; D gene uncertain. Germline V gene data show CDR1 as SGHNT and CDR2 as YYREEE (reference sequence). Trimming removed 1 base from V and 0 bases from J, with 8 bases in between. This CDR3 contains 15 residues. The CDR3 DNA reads TGTGCCAGCAGCTTGTACGGGTATAGCAATCAGCCCCAGCATTTT. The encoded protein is CASSLYGYSNQPQHF. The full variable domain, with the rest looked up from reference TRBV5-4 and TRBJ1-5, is ETGVTQSPTHLIKTRGQQVTLRCSSQSGHNTVSWYQQALGQGPQFIFQYYREEENGRGNFPPRFSGLQFPNYSSELNVNALELDDSALYLCASSLYGYSNQPQHFGDGTRLSIL.

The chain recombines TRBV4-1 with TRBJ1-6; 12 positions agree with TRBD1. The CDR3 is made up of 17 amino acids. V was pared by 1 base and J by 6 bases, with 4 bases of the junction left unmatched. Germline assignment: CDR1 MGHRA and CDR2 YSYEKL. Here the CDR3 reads CASSQAWDRGPNSPLHF. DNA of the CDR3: TGCGCCAGCAGCCAAGCCTGGGACAGGGGGCCTAATTCACCCCTCCACTTT.

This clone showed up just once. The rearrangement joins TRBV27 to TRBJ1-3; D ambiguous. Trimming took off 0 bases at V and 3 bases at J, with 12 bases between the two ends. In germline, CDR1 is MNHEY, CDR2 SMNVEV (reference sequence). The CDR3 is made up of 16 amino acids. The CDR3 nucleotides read TGTGCCAGCAGTTTATCGAAGACCGGGGTTGGAAACACCATATATTTT. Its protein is CASSLSKTGVGNTIYF.

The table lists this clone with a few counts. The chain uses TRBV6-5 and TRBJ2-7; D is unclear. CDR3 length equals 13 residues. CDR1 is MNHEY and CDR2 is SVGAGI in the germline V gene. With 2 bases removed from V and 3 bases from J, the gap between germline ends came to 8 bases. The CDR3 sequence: CASSYIGFYEQYF. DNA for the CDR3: TGTGCCAGCAGTTACATCGGGTTCTACGAGCAGTACTTC.

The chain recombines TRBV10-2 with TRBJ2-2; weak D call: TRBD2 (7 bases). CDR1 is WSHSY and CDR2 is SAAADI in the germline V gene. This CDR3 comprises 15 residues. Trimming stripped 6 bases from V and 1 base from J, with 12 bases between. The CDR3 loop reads CASRGGAGNTGELFF. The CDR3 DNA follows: TGCGCCAGCAGGGGGGGGGCAGGGAACACCGGGGAGCTGTTTTTT.

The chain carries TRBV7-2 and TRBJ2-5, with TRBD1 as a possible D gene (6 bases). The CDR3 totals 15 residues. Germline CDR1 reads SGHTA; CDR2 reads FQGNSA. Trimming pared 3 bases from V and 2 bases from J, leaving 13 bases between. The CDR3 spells CASSLVWTAQETQYF. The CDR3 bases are TGTGCCAGCAGCTTGGTTTGGACAGCACAAGAGACCCAGTACTTC.

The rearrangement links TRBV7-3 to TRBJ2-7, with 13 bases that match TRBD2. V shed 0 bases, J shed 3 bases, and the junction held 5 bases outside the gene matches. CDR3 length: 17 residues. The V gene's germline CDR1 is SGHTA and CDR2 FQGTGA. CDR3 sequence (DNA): TGTGCCAGCAGCTTAACGGGCTGGACTAGCGGGGGCTACGAGCAGTACTTC. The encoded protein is CASSLTGWTSGGYEQYF.

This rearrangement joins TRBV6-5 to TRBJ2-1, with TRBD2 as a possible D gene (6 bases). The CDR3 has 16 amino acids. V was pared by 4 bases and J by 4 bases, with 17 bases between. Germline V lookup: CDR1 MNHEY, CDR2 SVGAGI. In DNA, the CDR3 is TGTGCCAGCAGTTCCCCCCTTAGCGGCCTTTACAATGAGCAGTTCTTC. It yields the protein CASSSPLSGLYNEQFF.

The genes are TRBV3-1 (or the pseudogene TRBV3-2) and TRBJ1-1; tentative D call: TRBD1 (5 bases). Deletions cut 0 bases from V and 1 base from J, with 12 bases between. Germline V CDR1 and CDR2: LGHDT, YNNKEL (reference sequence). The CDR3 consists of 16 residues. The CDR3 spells CASSQEYPRGNTEAFF. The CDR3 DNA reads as TGTGCCAGCAGCCAAGAGTACCCTAGGGGGAACACTGAAGCTTTCTTT.

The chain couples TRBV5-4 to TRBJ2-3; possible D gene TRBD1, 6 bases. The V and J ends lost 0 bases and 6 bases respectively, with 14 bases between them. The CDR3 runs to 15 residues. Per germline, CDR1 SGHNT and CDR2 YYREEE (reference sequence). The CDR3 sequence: CASSLGQGLGDTQYF. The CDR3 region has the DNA TGTGCCAGCAGCTTGGGGCAGGGGTTGGGGGATACGCAGTATTTT.

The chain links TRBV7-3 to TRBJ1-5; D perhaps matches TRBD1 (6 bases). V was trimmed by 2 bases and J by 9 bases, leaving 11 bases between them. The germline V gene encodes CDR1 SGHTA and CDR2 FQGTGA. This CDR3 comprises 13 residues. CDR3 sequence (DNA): TGTGCCAGCAGCTTAGGGGGGGCGGGGCCCCAGCATTTT. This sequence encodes CASSLGGAGPQHF.

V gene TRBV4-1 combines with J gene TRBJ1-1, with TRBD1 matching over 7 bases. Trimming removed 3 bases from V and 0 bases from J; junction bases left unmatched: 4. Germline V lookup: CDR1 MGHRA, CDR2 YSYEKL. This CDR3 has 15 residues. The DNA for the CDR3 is TGCGCCAGCAGCCATACAGGGGTCTTGAACACTGAAGCTTTCTTT. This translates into CASSHTGVLNTEAFF.

CDR3 amino acids: CASSESDRISGNTIYF. The CDR3 region has the DNA TGCGCCAGCAGTGAGTCGGACAGGATCTCTGGAAACACCATATATTTT. The chain couples TRBV10-2 to TRBJ1-3, with 7 positions matching TRBD1. CDR3 size: 16 residues. J lost 0 bases, V lost 0 bases, and 2 bases had no gene match. Germline CDR1 reads WSHSY; CDR2 reads SAAADI.

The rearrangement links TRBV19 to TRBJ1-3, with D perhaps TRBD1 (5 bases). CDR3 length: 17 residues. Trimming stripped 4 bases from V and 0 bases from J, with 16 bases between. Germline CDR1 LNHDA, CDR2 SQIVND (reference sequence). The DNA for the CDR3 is TGTGCCAGTAGTAACACCGGGGACGGGAGCTCTGGAAACACCATATATTTT. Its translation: CASSNTGDGSSGNTIYF. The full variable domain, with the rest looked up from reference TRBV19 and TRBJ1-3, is DGGITQSPKYLFRKEGQNVTLSCEQNLNHDAMYWYRQDPGQGLRLIYYSQIVNDFQKGDIAEGYSVSREKKESFPLTVTSAQKNPTAFYLCASSNTGDGSSGNTIYFGEGSWLTVV.

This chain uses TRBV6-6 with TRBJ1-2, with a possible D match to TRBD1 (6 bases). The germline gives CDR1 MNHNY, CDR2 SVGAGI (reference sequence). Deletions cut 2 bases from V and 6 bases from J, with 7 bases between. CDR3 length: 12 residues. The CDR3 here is CASSYHRDGYTF. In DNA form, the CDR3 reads TGTGCCAGCAGTTACCACAGGGATGGCTACACCTTC.